This TCR beta chain was obtained from a study of T and B cells in COVID-19 patients. Study overall: Of about 20 active-infection patients, 11 to 12 were critically ill with mechanical ventilation or extracorporeal membrane oxygenation. Study results and limitations: There were approximately 2,500 TCR clusters exclusive to the recovered cohort, a few dozen with low generation probability.

BIOMED2 TRB-A/B primer pools were used in multiplex TRB PCR. Using its own MiXCR run on the multiplex PCR reads, TCRdb lists one record per CDR3 protein. The table records tens of thousands of distinct CDR3 sequences, over 25% of them present only once. In its sample, this clonotype ranks as medium-sized. What it binds is unknown. From germline, CDR1 is LNHDA and CDR2 SQIVND (reference sequence). This CDR3 is 12 amino acids long. V was clipped by 4 bases and J by 5 bases, with 7 bases between them. Blood genomic DNA input for TRB amplification was about 240-500 ng. This TCR derives from a human donor who had recovered from COVID-19. Material for sequencing was blood. This rearrangement joins TRBV19 to TRBJ2-3; no reliable D call. CDR3 sequence (DNA): TGTGCCAGTAGTAGGGCGGTAGATACGCAGTATTTT. Translated, it gives CASSRAVDTQYF.